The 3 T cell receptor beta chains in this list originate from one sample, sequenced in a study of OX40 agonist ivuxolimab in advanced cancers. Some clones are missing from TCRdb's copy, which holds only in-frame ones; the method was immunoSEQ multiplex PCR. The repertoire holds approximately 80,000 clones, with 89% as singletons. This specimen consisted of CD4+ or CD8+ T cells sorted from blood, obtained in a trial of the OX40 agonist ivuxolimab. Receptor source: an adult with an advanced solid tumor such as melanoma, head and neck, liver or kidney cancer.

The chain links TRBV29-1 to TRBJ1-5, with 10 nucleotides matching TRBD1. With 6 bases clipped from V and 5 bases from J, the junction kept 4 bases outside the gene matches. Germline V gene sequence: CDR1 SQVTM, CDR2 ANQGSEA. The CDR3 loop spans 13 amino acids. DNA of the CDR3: TGCAGCGTCCGGACAGGGGGGCATCAGCCCCAGCATTTT. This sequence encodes CSVRTGGHQPQHF.

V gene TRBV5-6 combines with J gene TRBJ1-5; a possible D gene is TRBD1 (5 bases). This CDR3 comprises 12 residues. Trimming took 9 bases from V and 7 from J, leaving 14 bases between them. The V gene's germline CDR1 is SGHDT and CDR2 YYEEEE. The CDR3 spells CATRGGVQPQHF. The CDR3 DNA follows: TGTGCCACCCGTGGGGGGGTACAGCCCCAGCATTTT. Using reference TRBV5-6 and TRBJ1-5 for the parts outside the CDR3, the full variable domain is DAGVTQSPTHLIKTRGQQVTLRCSPKSGHDTVSWYQQALGQGPQFIFQYYEEEERQRGNFPDRFSGHQFPNYSSELNVNALLLGDSALYLCATRGGVQPQHFGDGTRLSIL.

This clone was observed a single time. CDR3 sequence reads: CASSLMGTGEETQYF. Here the CDR3 DNA reads TGTGCCAGCAGCTTAATGGGGACAGGGGAAGAGACCCAGTACTTC. The chain carries TRBV7-3 and TRBJ2-5; 10 bases are a match to TRBD1. After removal of 1 base from V and 3 bases from J, the junction contained 2 bases not matched to a gene. Germline CDR1 is SGHTA and CDR2 is FQGTGA. The CDR3 length is 15 residues.